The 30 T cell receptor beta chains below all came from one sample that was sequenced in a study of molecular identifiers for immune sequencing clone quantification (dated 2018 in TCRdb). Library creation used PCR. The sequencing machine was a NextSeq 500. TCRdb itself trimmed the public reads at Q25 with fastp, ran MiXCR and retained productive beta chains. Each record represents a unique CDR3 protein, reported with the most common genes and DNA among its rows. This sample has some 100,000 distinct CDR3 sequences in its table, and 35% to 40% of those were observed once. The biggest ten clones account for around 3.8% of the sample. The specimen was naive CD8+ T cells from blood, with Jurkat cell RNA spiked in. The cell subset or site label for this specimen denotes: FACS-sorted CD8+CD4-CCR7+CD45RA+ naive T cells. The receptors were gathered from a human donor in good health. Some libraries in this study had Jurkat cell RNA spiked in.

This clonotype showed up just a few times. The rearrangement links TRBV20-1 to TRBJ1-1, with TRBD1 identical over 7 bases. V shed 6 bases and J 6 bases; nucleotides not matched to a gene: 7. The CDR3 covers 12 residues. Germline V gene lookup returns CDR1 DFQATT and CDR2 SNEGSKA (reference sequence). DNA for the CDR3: TGCAGTGCGGAGGGGACAGCCTCTGAAGCTTTCTTT. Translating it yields CSAEGTASEAFF.

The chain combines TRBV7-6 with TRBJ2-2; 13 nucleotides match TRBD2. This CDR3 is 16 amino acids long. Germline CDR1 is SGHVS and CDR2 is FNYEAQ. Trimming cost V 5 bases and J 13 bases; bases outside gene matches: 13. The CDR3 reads CASSPGLAGWSRGLFF. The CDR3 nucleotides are TGTGCCAGCAGCCCGGGACTAGCGGGATGGTCCCGGGGGCTGTTTTTT. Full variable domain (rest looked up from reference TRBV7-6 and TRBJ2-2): GAGVSQSPRYKVTKRGQDVALRCDPISGHVSLYWYRQALGQGPEFLTYFNYEAQQDKSGLPNDRFSAERPEGSISTLTIQRTEQRDSAMYRCASSPGLAGWSRGLFFGEGSRLTVL.

The CDR3 DNA sequence: TGTGCCAGCAGCCTGGGCAGGGGGCAATATGAGCAGTTCTTC. Translated: CASSLGRGQYEQFF. The chain recombines TRBV4-2 with TRBJ2-1; 8 bases line up with TRBD1. Per the germline V gene, CDR1 is LGHNA and CDR2 is YNFKEQ. This CDR3 comprises 14 residues. V shed 4 bases and J 8 bases; nucleotides not matched to a gene: 7.

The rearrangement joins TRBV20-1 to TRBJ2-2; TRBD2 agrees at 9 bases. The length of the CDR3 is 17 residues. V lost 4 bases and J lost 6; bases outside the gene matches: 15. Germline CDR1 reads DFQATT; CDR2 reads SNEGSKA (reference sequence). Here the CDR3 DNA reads TGCAGTGCTATCCCTTATCGTAGCGGGAGAGGGGCCGGGGAGCTGTTTTTT. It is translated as CSAIPYRSGRGAGELFF.

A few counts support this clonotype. Written as DNA, the CDR3 is TGCGCCAGCAGCCAAGTCTGGGAACAGGACGCAGAGTATTTT. This codes for CASSQVWEQDAEYF. The genes are TRBV4-3 and TRBJ2-3; D is possibly TRBD1 (5 bases). The ends were cut back, 1 base at V and 13 bases at J, with 18 bases in the middle. This CDR3 region has 14 residues. Germline V gene data show CDR1 as LGHNA and CDR2 as YSLEER.

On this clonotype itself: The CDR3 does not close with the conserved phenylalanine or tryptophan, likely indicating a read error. CDR3 region: CATIQENTEAFL. The CDR3 nucleotides read TGTGCCACCATCCAGGAGAACACTGAAGCTTTCTTG. V and J are TRBV7-8 and TRBJ1-1; D unresolved. The CDR3 loop spans 12 amino acids. Germline V gives CDR1 SGHVS, CDR2 FQNEAQ. V gave up 10 bases and J gave up 1 base, with 10 bases separating them.

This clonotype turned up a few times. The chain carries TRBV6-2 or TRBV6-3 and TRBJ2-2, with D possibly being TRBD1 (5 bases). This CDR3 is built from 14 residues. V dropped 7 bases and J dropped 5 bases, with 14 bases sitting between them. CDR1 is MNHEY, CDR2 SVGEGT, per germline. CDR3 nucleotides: TGTGCCAGCAACCTAGGGGCTGGGACCGGGGAGCTGTTTTTT. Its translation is CASNLGAGTGELFF.

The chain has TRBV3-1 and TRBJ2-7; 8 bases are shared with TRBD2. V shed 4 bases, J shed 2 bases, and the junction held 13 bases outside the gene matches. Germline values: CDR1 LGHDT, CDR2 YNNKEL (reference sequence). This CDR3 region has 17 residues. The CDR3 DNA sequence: TGTGCCAGCAGCCTCACGCCACTAGCGGAGAGTACCTACGAGCAGTACTTC. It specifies CASSLTPLAESTYEQYF.

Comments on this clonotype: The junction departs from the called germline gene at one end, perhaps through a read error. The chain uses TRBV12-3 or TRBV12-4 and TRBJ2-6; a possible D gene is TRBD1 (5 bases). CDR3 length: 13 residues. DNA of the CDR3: TGTGCCGGGGCAGACTCTGGGGCCAACGTCCTGTCTTTC. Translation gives CAGADSGANVLSF.

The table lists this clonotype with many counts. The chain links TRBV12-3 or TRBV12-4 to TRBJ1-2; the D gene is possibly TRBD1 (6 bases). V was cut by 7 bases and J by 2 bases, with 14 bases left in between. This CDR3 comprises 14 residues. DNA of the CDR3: TGTGCCAGCATCCCATGGACAGAGAACTATGGCTACACCTTC. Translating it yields CASIPWTENYGYTF.

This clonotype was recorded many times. CDR3 residues: CASSLSRTASTDTQYF. The CDR3 bases are TGTGCCAGCAGCTTATCAAGGACAGCTAGCACAGATACGCAGTATTTT. This chain uses TRBV7-8 with TRBJ2-3; tentative D call: TRBD1 (6 bases). From germline, CDR1 is SGHVS and CDR2 FQNEAQ. The CDR3 spans 16 residues. V shed 2 bases and J shed 0 bases, with 12 bases lying between them.

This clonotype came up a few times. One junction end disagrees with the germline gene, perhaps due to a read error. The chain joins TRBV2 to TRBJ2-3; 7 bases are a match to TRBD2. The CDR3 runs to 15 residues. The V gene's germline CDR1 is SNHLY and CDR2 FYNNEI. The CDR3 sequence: CAGSDSGGGTDTQYF. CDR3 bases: TGTGCCGGCAGTGACTCGGGAGGTGGCACAGATACGCAGTATTTT.

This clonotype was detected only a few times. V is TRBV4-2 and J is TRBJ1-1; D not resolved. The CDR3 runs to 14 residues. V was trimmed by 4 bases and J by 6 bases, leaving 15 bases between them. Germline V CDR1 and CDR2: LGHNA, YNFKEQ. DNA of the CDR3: TGTGCCAGCAGCCCTTTGGGCGGTCCCCCTGAAGCTTTCTTT. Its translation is CASSPLGGPPEAFF.

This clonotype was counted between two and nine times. DNA for the CDR3: TGTGCCAGCAGAGCCTGGGGCTACGAGCAGTACTTC. Translated: CASRAWGYEQYF. The chain is built from TRBV28 and TRBJ2-7, with D hard to call. The CDR3 contains 12 residues. Between the trimmed V and J ends, which lost 6 bases and 3 bases, there was a span of 9 bases. Germline values: CDR1 MDHEN, CDR2 SYDVKM.

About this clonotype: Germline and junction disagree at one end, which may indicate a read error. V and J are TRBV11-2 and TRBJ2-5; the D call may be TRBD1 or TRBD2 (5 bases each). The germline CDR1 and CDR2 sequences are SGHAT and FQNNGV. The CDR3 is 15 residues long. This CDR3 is CASSLGPGAQETPYF. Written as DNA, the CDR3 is TGTGCCAGCAGCTTAGGCCCCGGGGCCCAAGAGACCCCGTACTTC. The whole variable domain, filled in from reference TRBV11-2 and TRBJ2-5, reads EAGVAQSPRYKIIEKRQSVAFWCNPISGHATLYWYQQILGQGPKLLIQFQNNGVVDDSQLPKDRFSAERLKGVDSTLKIQPAKLEDSAVYLCASSLGPGAQETPYFGPGTRLLVL.

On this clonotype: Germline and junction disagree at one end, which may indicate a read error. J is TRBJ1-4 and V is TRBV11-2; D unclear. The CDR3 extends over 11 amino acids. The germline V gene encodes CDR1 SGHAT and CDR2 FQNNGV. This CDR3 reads CASSYGEKLVF. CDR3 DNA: TGTGCCAGCAGCTATGGGGAAAAACTGGTTTTT. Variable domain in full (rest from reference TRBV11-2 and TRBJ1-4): EAGVAQSPRYKIIEKRQSVAFWCNPISGHATLYWYQQILGQGPKLLIQFQNNGVVDDSQLPKDRFSAERLKGVDSTLKIQPAKLEDSAVYLCASSYGEKLVFGSGTQLSVL.

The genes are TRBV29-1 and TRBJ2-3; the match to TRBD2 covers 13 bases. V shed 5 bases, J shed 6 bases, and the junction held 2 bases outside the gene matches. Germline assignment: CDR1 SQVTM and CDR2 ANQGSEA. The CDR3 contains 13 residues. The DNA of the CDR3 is TGCAGCGTTCGGACTAGCGGGAGTGATACGCAGTATTTT. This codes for CSVRTSGSDTQYF.

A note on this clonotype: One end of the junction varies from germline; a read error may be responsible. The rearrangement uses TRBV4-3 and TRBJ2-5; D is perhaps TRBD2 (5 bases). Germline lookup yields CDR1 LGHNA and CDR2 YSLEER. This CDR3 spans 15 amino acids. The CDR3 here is CASSQGWTVEETKYF. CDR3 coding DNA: TGCGCCAGCAGCCAAGGATGGACTGTCGAAGAGACCAAGTACTTC.

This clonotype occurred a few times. CDR3 sequence (DNA): TGTGCCAGCAGCGAAATTCAGACTGAAGCTTTCTTT. It encodes CASSEIQTEAFF. This chain connects TRBV9 to TRBJ1-1; D uncertain. CDR1 is SGDLS, CDR2 YYNGEE, per germline. Trimming removed 3 bases at V and 5 bases at J, with 8 bases between. The CDR3 covers 12 residues.

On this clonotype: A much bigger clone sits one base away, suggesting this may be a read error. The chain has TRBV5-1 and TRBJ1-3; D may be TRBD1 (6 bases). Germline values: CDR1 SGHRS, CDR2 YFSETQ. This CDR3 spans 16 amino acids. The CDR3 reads CASSLAEGQFGNTMYF. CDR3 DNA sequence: TGCGCCAGCAGCTTGGCGGAAGGACAGTTTGGAAACACCATGTATTTT.

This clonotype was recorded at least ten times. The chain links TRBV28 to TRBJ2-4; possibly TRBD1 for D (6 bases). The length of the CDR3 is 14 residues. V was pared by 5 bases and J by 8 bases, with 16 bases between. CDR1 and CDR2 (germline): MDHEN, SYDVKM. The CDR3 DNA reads TGTGCCAGCAGTATAGACAGGTCCCGAGACATTCAGTACTTC. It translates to CASSIDRSRDIQYF.

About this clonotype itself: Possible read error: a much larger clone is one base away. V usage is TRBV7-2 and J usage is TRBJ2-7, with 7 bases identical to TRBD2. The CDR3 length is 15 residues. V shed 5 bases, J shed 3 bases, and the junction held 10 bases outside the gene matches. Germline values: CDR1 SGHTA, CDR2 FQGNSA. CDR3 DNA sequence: TGTGCCAGCAGCGCCCGGGACTACACTCACTACGAGCAGTACTTC. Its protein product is CASSARDYTHYEQYF.

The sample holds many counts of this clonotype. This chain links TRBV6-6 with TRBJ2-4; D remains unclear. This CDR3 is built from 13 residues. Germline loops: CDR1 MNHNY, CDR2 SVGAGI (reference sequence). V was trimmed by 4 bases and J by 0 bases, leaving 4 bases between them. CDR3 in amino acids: CASSLLAKNIQYF. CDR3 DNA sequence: TGTGCCAGCAGTTTATTAGCCAAAAACATTCAGTACTTC.

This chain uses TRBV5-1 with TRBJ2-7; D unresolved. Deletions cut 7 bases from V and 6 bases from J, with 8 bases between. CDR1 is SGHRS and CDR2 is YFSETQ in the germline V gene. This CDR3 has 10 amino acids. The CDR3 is CASGEGEQYF. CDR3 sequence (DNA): TGCGCCAGCGGGGAAGGCGAGCAGTACTTC.

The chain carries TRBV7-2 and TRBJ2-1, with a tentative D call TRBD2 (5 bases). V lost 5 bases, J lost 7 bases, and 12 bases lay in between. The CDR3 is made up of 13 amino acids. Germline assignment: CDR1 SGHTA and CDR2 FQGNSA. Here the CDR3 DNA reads TGTGCCAGCAGCCCCCCTAGCTTGAATGAGCAGTTCTTC. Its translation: CASSPPSLNEQFF.

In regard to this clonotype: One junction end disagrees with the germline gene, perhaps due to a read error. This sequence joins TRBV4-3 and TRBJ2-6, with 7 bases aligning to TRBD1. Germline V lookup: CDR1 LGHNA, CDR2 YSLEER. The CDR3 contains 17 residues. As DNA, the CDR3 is TGCGCCAGCAGCCACCCCTTGACAGGGACCGGGGCCACCGTCCTGACTTTC. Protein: CASSHPLTGTGATVLTF.

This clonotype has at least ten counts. This CDR3 is CASSLDLAGEQYF. In nucleotides, the CDR3 is TGTGCCAGCAGCTTAGATTTGGCCGGAGAGCAGTACTTC. This rearrangement joins TRBV11-2 to TRBJ2-7; no definite D call. The germline V gene encodes CDR1 SGHAT and CDR2 FQNNGV. The CDR3 length is 13 residues. Trimming removed 0 bases from V and 7 bases from J, with 10 bases in between.

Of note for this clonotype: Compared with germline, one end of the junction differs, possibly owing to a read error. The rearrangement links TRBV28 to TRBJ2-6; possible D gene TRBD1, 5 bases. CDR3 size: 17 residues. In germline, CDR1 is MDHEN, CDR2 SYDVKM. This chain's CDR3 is CASSALLGSSGANVPTF. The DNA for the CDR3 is TGTGCCAGTAGTGCCCTCCTAGGCTCCTCTGGGGCCAACGTCCCGACTTTC. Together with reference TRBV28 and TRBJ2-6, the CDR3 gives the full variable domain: DVKVTQSSRYLVKRTGEKVFLECVQDMDHENMFWYRQDPGLGLRLIYFSYDVKMKEKGDIPEGYSVSREKKERFSLILESASTNQTSMYLCASSALLGSSGANVPTFGAGSRLTVL.

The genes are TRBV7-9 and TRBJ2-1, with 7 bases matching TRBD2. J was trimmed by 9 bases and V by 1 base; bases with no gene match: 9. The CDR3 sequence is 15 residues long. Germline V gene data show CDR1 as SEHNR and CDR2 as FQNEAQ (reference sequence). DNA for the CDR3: TGTGCCAGCAGCTTAGGAATGGGGGAGGGCCGTGAGCAGTTCTTC. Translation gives CASSLGMGEGREQFF.

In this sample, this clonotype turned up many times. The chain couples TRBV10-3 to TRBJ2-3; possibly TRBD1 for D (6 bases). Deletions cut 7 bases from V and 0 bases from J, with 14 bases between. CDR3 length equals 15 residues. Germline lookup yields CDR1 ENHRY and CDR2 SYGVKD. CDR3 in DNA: TGTGCCATCAACAACAGGGTGTCTAGCACAGATACGCAGTATTTT. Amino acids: CAINNRVSSTDTQYF.